This T cell receptor beta chain was sequenced for a study of blood T cell repertoires in COVID-19. Study context: The study drew acute and convalescent COVID-19 samples from the United States, Italy and Spain. From T cells, B-cell-depleted T cells, or PBMCs came the material, which was cDNA or gDNA.

V shed 2 bases and J shed 5 bases, with 15 bases lying between them. The length of the CDR3 is 15 residues. Germline V gene lookup returns CDR1 MGHDK and CDR2 SYGVNS. Original analysis: It was from reference gene primer amplification that nucleated cell counts were estimated. Clones were sequenced by immunoSEQ multiplex PCR, and TCRdb holds only the in-frame ones, with some missing. For V, J and clone size, that table is used; D and trimming come from the DNA. The sample comprises about 140,000 clones, 88% of which are singletons, and about 1.7% rests with the top ten. This chain links TRBV25-1 with TRBJ1-2, with a weak D call TRBD1 (5 bases). The sequence derives from a woman between 50 and 59 years old with acute or convalescent COVID-19. Sequencing was done on a sample of peripheral blood. Here the CDR3 reads CASSEISAGYYGYTF. CDR3 DNA sequence: TGTGCCAGCAGTGAAATATCTGCAGGGTATTATGGCTACACCTTC.